The 3 T cell receptor beta chains below come from one sample, sequenced in a study of shared clonotypes between healthy human individuals. Sequencing used immunoSEQ multiplex PCR; TCRdb keeps in-frame clones, though not all of them. The table has 85,000 to 100,000 clones, 60% to 70% seen once. Sequencing was done on a sample of memory CD8+ T cells sorted from blood. Stated subset: CD45RO+ cells pooled with CCR7-negative TemRA cells. The receptors originated from a man aged 30-40 years in good health.

Many counts were recorded for this clone. The rearrangement joins TRBV4-3 to TRBJ1-1; D not certain. V lost 1 base and J 3 bases, leaving 6 bases between the germline ends. Per the germline V gene, CDR1 is LGHNA and CDR2 is YSLEER. The length of the CDR3 is 13 residues. CDR3 bases: TGCGCCAGCAGCCAAGCGGACCACACTGAAGCTTTCTTT. It yields the protein CASSQADHTEAFF.

The genes are TRBV7-9 and TRBJ2-2, with 9 bases lining up with TRBD2. Per germline, CDR1 SEHNR and CDR2 FQNEAQ (reference sequence). The length of the CDR3 is 16 residues. J gave up 3 bases and V 5 bases, and 7 bases lay outside the gene matches. In DNA form, the CDR3 reads TGTGCCAGCAGCCTCCCCGGACTAGCGTACACCGGGGAGCTGTTTTTT. Its protein product is CASSLPGLAYTGELFF.

Note on this clone: The junction departs from germline at one end; a sequencing error may be responsible. The chain employs TRBV20-1 and TRBJ2-5; no firm D call. This CDR3 has 10 amino acids. Germline V lookup: CDR1 DFQATT, CDR2 SNEGSKA (reference sequence). This chain's CDR3 is CSARIPLLHF. Here the CDR3 DNA reads TGCAGTGCTAGAATCCCCCTGTTGCACTTC.